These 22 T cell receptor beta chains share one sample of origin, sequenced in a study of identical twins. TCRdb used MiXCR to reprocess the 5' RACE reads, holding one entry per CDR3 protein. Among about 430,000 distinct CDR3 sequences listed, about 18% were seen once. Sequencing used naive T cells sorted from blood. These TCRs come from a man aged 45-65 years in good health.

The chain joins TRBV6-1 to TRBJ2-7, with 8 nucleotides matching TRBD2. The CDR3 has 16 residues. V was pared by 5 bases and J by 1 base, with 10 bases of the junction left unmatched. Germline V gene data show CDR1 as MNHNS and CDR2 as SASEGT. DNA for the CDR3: TGTGCCAGCAGTAATCACGGGGGGGCAGCGTCCTACGAGCAGTACTTC. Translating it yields CASSNHGGAASYEQYF.

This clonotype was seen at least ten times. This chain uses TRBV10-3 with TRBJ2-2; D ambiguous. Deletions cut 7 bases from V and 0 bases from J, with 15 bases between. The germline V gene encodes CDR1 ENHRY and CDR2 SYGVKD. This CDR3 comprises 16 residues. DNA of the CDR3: TGTGCCATCACCCAAGTGCCAGGCGCGAACACCGGGGAGCTGTTTTTT. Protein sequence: CAITQVPGANTGELFF.

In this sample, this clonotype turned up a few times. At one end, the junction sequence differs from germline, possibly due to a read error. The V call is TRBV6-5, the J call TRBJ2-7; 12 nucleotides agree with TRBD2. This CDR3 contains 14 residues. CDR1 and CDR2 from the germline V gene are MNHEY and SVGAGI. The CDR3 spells CASSYSRLAGELGF. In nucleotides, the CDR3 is TGTGCCAGCAGTTACTCTAGACTAGCGGGAGAGCTTGGTTTC.

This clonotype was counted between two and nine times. In DNA, the CDR3 is TGCAGCGTCGCACCAAGCCCCCCTAGCGTCCTAAACACAGATACGCAGTATTTT. It codes for CSVAPSPPSVLNTDTQYF. The chain joins TRBV29-1 to TRBJ2-3; tentatively, D is TRBD2 (6 bases). The germline gives CDR1 SQVTM, CDR2 ANQGSEA. V was cut by 6 bases and J by 2 bases, with 27 bases left in between. The CDR3 runs 18 residues.

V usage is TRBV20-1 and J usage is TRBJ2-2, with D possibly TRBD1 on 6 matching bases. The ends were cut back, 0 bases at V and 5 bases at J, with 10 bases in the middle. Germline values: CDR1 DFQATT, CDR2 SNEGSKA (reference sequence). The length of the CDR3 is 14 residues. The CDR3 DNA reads TGCAGTGCTAGAGAGGGGGCCCGGACCGGGGAGCTGTTTTTT. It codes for CSAREGARTGELFF.

The DNA for the CDR3 is TGCGCCAGCAGCTTGACGGGGGGCAAAAACATTCAGTACTTC. The encoded protein is CASSLTGGKNIQYF. This rearrangement joins TRBV5-1 to TRBJ2-4, with 7 bases identical to TRBD2. V shed 1 base and J 3 bases; nucleotides not matched to a gene: 1. This CDR3 comprises 14 residues. The germline gives CDR1 SGHRS, CDR2 YFSETQ.

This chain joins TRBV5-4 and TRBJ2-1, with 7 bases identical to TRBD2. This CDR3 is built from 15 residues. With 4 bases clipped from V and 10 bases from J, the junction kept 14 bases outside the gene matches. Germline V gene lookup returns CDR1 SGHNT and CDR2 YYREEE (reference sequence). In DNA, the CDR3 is TGTGCCAGCAGCCCGGGGGGATACCTGGGCAAGGAGCAGTTCTTC. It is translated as CASSPGGYLGKEQFF.

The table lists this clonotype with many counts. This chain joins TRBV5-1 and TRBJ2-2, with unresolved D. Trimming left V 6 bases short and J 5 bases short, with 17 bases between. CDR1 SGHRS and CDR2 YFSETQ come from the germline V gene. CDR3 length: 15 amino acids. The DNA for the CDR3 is TGCGCCAGCACTAGAGACAAATCCATAACCGGGGAGCTGTTTTTT. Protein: CASTRDKSITGELFF. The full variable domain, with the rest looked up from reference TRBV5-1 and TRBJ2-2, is KAGVTQTPRYLIKTRGQQVTLSCSPISGHRSVSWYQQTPGQGLQFLFEYFSETQRNKGNFPGRFSGRQFSNSRSEMNVSTLELGDSALYLCASTRDKSITGELFFGEGSRLTVL.

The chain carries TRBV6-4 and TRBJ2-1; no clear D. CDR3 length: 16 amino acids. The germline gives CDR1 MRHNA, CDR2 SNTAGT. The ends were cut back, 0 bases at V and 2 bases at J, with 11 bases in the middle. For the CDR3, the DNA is TGTGCCAGCAGTGACTCGCTGGCATGGGCCTACAATGAGCAGTTCTTC. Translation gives CASSDSLAWAYNEQFF.

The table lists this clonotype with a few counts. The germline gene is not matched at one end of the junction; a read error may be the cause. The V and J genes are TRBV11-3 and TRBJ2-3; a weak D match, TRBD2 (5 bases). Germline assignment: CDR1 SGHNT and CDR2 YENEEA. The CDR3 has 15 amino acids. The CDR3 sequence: CASSLGASSTYTQYF. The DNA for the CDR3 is TGTGCCAGCAGCTTAGGGGCTAGCTCCACATATACGCAGTATTTT.

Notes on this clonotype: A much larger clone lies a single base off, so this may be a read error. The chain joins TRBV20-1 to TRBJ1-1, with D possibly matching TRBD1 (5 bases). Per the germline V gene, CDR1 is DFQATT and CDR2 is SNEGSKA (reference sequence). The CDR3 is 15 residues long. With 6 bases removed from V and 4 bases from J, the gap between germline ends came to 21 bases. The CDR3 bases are TGCAGTGCACCCGGGGGGAGCTTACAGATCACTGAAGCTTTCTTT. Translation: CSAPGGSLQITEAFF.

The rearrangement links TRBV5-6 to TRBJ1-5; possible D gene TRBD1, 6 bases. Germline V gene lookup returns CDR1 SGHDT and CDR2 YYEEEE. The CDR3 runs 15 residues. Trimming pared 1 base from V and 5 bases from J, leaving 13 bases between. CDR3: CASSLSGARDQPQHF. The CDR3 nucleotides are TGTGCCAGCAGCTTGTCGGGGGCGCGGGATCAGCCCCAGCATTTT. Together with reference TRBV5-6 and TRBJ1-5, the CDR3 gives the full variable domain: DAGVTQSPTHLIKTRGQQVTLRCSPKSGHDTVSWYQQALGQGPQFIFQYYEEEERQRGNFPDRFSGHQFPNYSSELNVNALLLGDSALYLCASSLSGARDQPQHFGDGTRLSIL.

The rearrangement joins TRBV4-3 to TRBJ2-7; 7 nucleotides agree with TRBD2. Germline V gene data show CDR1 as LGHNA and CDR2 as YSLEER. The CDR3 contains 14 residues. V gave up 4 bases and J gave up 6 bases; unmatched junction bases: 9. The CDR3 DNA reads TGCGCCAGCAGCCCCCGGGCCGGGGGGATCGAGCAGTACTTC. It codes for CASSPRAGGIEQYF.

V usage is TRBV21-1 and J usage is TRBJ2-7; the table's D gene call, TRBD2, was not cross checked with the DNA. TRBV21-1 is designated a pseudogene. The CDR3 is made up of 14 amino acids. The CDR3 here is CASSKGDSAYEQYF. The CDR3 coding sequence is TGTGCCAGCAGCAAGGGGGACTCCGCCTACGAGCAGTACTTC.

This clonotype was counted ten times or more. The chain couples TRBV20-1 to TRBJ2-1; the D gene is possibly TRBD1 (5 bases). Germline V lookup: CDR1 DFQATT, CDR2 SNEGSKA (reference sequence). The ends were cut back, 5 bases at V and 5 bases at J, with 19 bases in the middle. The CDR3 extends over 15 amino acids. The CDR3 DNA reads TGCAGTGCTCCACCACTCCAGGGCTGGAACAATGAGCAGTTCTTC. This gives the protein CSAPPLQGWNNEQFF.

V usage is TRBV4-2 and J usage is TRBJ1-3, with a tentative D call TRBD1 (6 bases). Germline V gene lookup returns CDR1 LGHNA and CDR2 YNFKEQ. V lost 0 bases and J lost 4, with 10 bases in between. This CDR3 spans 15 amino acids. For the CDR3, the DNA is TGTGCCAGCAGCCAAGACCGGACAGTCGGAAACACCATATATTTT. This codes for CASSQDRTVGNTIYF.

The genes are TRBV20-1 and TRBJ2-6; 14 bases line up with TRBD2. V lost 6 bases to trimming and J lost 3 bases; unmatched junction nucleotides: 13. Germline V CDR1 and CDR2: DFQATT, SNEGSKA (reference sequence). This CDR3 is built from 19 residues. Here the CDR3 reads CSAPGLAGVLSRGANVLTF. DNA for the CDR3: TGCAGTGCCCCGGGACTAGCGGGGGTACTTAGTCGTGGGGCCAACGTCCTGACTTTC.

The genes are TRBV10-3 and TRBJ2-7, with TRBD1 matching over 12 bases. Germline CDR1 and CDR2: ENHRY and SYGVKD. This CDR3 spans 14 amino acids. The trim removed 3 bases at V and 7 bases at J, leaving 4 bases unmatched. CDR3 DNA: TGTGCCATCAGTGATGGGACAGGGGGCGAGGAGCAGTACTTC. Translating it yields CAISDGTGGEEQYF.

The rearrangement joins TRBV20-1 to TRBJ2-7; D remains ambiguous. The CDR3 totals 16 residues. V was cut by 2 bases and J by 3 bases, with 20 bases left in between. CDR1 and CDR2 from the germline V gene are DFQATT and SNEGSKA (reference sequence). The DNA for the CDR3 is TGCAGTGCTAGATCGCCAGGCCTAAGTATACTCTACGAGCAGTACTTC. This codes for CSARSPGLSILYEQYF.

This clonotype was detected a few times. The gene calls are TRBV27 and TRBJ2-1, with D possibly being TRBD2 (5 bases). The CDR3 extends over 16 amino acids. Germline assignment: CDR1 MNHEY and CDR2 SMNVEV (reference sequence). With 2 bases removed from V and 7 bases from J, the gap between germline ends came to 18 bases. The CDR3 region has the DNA TGTGCCAGCAGTTTACTATTCGCCATAGGCGGGAATGAGCAGTTCTTC. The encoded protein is CASSLLFAIGGNEQFF.

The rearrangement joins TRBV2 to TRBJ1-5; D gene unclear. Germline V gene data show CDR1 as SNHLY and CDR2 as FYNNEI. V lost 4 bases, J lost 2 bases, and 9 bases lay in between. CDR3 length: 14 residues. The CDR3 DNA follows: TGTGCCAGCAGTGCAAAGGGAGGCAATCAGCCCCAGCATTTT. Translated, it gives CASSAKGGNQPQHF.

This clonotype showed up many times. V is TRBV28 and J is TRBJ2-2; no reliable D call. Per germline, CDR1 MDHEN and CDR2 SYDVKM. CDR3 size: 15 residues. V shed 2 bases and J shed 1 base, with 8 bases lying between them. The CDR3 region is CASSLGRRNTGELFF. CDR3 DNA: TGTGCCAGCAGTTTAGGTCGCAGGAACACCGGGGAGCTGTTTTTT.